This TCR beta chain is from a study of lung T cells in sarcoidosis with Löfgren's syndrome. Study context: Bronchoalveolar lavage fluid in sarcoidosis accumulates CD4+ T cells. Study-wide findings and caveats: These T cells were suggested, not shown, to recognize a putative antigen.

Comments on this clonotype: Its matching antigen is unknown. A read error may produce the germline difference seen at one junction end.

From the reads, TCRdb called clonotypes with MiXCR, one entry per CDR3 protein. The sample has 60,000 to 65,000 distinct CDR3 sequences, 21% seen once; the top ten hold approximately 2.2%. The CDR3 runs 15 residues. Material for sequencing was CD4+ T cells from PBMCs. This chain uses TRBV12-3 or TRBV12-4 with TRBJ1-1; the match to TRBD1 covers 10 bases. This sequence originates from a human donor with sarcoidosis (Löfgren's syndrome or another form), or a control subject (not recorded which). For the CDR3, the DNA is TGTGCCAGCAGTCGTTCCGGGACAGGGGCCACCGAAGCTTCCTTT. It encodes CASSRSGTGATEASF.